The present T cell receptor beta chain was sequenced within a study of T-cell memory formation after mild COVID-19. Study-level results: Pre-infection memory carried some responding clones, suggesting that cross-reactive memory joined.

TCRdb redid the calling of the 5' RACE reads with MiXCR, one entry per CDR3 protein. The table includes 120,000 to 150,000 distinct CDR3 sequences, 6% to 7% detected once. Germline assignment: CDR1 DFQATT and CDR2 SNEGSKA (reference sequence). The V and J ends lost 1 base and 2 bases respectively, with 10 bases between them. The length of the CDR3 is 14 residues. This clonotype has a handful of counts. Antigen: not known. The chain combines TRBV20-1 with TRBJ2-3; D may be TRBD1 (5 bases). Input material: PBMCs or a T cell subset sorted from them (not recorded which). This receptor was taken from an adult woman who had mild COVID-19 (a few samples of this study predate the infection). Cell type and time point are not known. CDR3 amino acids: CSARASGITDTQYF. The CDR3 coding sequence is TGCAGTGCTAGAGCCTCAGGGATCACAGATACGCAGTATTTT.